These 3 T cell receptor beta chains share one sample of origin, sequenced in a study of blood T cell repertoires in COVID-19. The data were produced by immunoSEQ multiplex PCR, yet TCRdb's version contains in-frame clones alone and is incomplete. The sample lists about 170,000 clones, about 83% seen once, with approximately 4% in the top ten. Sequenced material: peripheral blood. The source of these receptors is a young man with active or convalescent COVID-19.

The V gene is TRBV24-1, the J gene TRBJ1-5; D ambiguous. The CDR3 contains 15 residues. Trimming pared 3 bases from V and 0 bases from J, leaving 8 bases between. Looked up from germline, CDR1 is KGHDR and CDR2 is SFDVKD. CDR3 in amino acids: CATSDTRNSNQPQHF. CDR3 coding DNA: TGTGCCACCAGTGATACGAGAAATAGCAATCAGCCCCAGCATTTT.

The chain links TRBV5-1 to TRBJ1-2; 9 bases map to TRBD1. This CDR3 is 14 amino acids long. The V and J ends lost 2 bases and 5 bases, in that order; junction bases with no gene match: 4. The germline V gene has CDR1 SGHRS and CDR2 YFSETQ. CDR3 amino acids: CASSFGTGIYGYTF. The CDR3 DNA follows: TGCGCCAGCAGCTTCGGGACAGGGATATATGGCTACACCTTC.

V gene TRBV30 combines with J gene TRBJ2-1; TRBD2 matches at 10 bases. This CDR3 region has 15 residues. CDR1 is GTSNPN and CDR2 is SVGIG in the germline V gene (reference sequence). V shed 2 bases and J 4 bases; nucleotides not matched to a gene: 5. Written as DNA, the CDR3 is TGTGCCTGGAGTAAAGGACTAGCGGCTTACAATGAGCAGTTCTTC. Translation gives CAWSKGLAAYNEQFF.